Listed here is a single T cell receptor beta chain. Its matching antigen is unknown. PCR employed 60 Vbeta and 13 Jbeta primers. Measured with immunoSEQ multiplex PCR; TCRdb has only the in-frame clones, and not every one. Of over 75,000 clones in the sample, under 85% are singletons; the top ten hold 6.5% to 8%. This entry is derived from a study of cytomegalovirus exposure and HLA in healthy donors. Findings and caveats of the study: One variant, a missense change in DCLRE1C, was linked in a later analysis to TCR beta V- and J-gene trimming. The investigators catalogued 164 TCR beta chains as cytomegalovirus-associated.

This CDR3 has 13 amino acids. Losses at the gene ends were 11 bases for V and 3 bases for J; bases not matched to a gene: 7. Germline V lookup: CDR1 MNHEY, CDR2 SMNVEV (reference sequence). The donors were healthy bone marrow donors. Source material: PBMCs. J is TRBJ2-7 and V is TRBV27, with 10 bases identical to TRBD1. The clonotype was recovered from a man in his fifties in good health and CMV-seropositive. CDR3 in amino acids: CAVGTGALYEQYF. Here the CDR3 DNA reads TGTGCCGTGGGGACAGGGGCACTCTACGAGCAGTACTTC.